These T cell receptor beta chains were read from a single sample in a study of T cell repertoires in cytomegalovirus infection. TCRdb reanalysed the reads using MiXCR and keeps one entry per CDR3 protein. This table holds roughly 920,000 distinct CDR3 sequences, about 33% found once. These TCRs are of unknown antigen specificity. The sample in question was cultured CD8+ T cells from PBMCs, obtained from culture after CMV antigen stimulation. Every receptor here comes from a human donor in good health (CMV status not recorded). Some clones in this sample may be carry-over from other donors' samples. The conserved cysteine and the conserved F or W are not part of the CDR3 here.

v_call,j_call,cdr3_aa
TRBV9,TRBJ1-2,ASSPGSRTAYGYT
TRBV27,TRBJ2-3,ASSPPNTDTQY
TRBV6-6,TRBJ1-5,ASSYPRKGNSGNQPQH
TRBV28,TRBJ2-2,ASRTPRRARNTGELF
TRBV7-9,TRBJ2-3,ASNPEEGGPAASTDTQY
TRBV7-2,TRBJ2-5,ASSLEAGAGETQY
TRBV7-2,TRBJ2-5,ASSSGWLWQTQY
TRBV9,TRBJ1-1,ASSVGGTSTEAF
TRBV18,TRBJ2-3,ASSPDQAGVSTDTQY
TRBV18,TRBJ1-1,ASSEQGVTEAF
TRBV4-1,TRBJ2-7,ASSQIGTGAHYEQY
TRBV4-1,TRBJ2-5,ASSAAGGSETQY
TRBV11-1,TRBJ1-1,ASSLVGTALHTEAF
TRBV7-2,TRBJ2-4,ASSFGQRKNIQY
TRBV19,TRBJ1-4,ASSLSPGTGAREKLF
TRBV29-1,TRBJ2-1,SVVRNEQF
TRBV6-2/TRBV6-3,TRBJ2-2,ASSFYQFKEVNTGELF
TRBV20-1,TRBJ2-7,SAPLQEGGQY
TRBV27,TRBJ1-1,ASSWTDGNTEAF
TRBV19,TRBJ2-5,ASSRGGFPETQY
TRBV7-2,TRBJ1-1,ASSLDSGGEAF
TRBV7-2,TRBJ2-5,ASSLAGANTLQETQY
TRBV20-1,TRBJ1-5,SARQTGVAQPQH
TRBV7-8,TRBJ1-2,ASSLNRDPYGYT
TRBV2,TRBJ2-2,ASSEADEAGELF
TRBV12-3/TRBV12-4,TRBJ1-2,ASSLIGGLNYGYT
TRBV6-6,TRBJ2-1,ASSSTIGNEQF
TRBV7-9,TRBJ2-1,ASSQGTEKQF
TRBV12-3/TRBV12-4,TRBJ1-1,ASSQGDWDRGTEAF
TRBV6-1,TRBJ1-1,ASSMDRRLTEAF
TRBV5-1,TRBJ2-7,ASSIRHGGYEQY
TRBV29-1,TRBJ1-2,SVEVTGSGGYT
TRBV5-1,TRBJ2-3,ASSFRDHPDTQY
TRBV12-3/TRBV12-4,TRBJ2-3,ASSVRGGTDTQY
TRBV4-1,TRBJ2-2,ASSQEPPGELF
TRBV27,TRBJ2-4,ASSLPDLIAKNIQY
TRBV13,TRBJ1-1,ASSLVKGATEAF
TRBV6-2/TRBV6-3,TRBJ1-2,ASTDTGNYGYT
TRBV6-5,TRBJ2-7,ASSYNREVGEQY
TRBV12-3/TRBV12-4,TRBJ1-2,ASTSGGRGNYGYT
TRBV11-1,TRBJ1-4,ASSLRRSNEKLF
TRBV6-2/TRBV6-3,TRBJ1-5,ASTLNTRDGGDSNQPQH
TRBV7-6,TRBJ2-2,ASSLLSGTGELF
TRBV15,TRBJ2-1,ATRGLYNEQF
TRBV7-9,TRBJ1-5,ASSSRAKDDQPQH
TRBV6-5,TRBJ1-5,ASSYDNRQPQH
TRBV7-8,TRBJ2-7,ASTGLDYYEQY
TRBV5-6,TRBJ2-1,ASSYDRPYNEQF
TRBV6-1,TRBJ2-7,ASSEFWSRQGRDEQY
TRBV4-1,TRBJ1-1,ASSHGQGARFTEAF
TRBV6-8,TRBJ2-1,ASSFSGGNHNEQF
TRBV7-9,TRBJ2-1,ASPKITGATEQF
TRBV7-9,TRBJ2-4,ASSPRNANPREGTSKNIQY
TRBV19,TRBJ2-2,ASSIAVYGGETGELF
TRBV27,TRBJ1-1,ASSPLWGSNTEAF
TRBV6-5,TRBJ1-2,ASSSTMDIRDGYT